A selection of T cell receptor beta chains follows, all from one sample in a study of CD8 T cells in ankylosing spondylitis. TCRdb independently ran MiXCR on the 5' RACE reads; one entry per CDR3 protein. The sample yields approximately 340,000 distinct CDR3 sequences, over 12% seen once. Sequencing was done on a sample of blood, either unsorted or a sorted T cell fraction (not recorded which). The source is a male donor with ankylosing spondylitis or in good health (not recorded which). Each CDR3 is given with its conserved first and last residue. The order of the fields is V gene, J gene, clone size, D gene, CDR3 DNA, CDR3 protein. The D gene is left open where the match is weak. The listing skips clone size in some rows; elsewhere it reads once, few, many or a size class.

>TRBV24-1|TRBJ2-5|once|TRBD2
TGTGCCACCAGTGTCACGGGAGGAGAGACCCAGTACTTC
CATSVTGGETQYF
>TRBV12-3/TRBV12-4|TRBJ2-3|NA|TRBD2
TGTGCCATCAGATGGAGAGGACTAGCGGGGGAGCCCACAGATACGCAGTATTTT
CAIRWRGLAGEPTDTQYF
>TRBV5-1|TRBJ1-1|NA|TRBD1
TGCGCCAGCAGCCTGGCTAGACAGGGGACTGAAGCTTTCTTT
CASSLARQGTEAFF
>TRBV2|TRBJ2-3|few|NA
TGTGCCACTACACAGGGTCGTAAAGATACGCAGTATTTT
CATTQGRKDTQYF
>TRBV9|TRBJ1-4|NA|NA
TGTGCCAGCAGCGTCGGACAGACGAATAATGAAAAACTGTTTTTT
CASSVGQTNNEKLFF
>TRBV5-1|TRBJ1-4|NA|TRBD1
TGCGCCAGCAGCTTGGTACAGGGGGGAGAAAAACTGTTTTTT
CASSLVQGGEKLFF
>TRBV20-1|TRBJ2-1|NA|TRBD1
TGCAGTGCTAGAGATCCGGGACAGGGAGAAGTATACAATGAGCAGTTCTTC
CSARDPGQGEVYNEQFF
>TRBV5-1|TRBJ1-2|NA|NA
TGCGCCAGCAGCTTGAGAGGGCCTGAGGAGGGCTACACCTTC
CASSLRGPEEGYTF
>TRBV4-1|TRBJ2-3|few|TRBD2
TGCGCCAGCAGCCAACCTGGGGCGGGAGGGAAAGATACGCAGTATTTT
CASSQPGAGGKDTQYF
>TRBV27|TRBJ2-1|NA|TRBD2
TGTGCCAGCAGTCGACTAGCGGTGCGGGATGAGCAGTTCTTC
CASSRLAVRDEQFF
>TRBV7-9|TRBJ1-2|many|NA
TGTGCCAGCAGCCCAAAGGGGTCCTATGGCTACACCTTC
CASSPKGSYGYTF
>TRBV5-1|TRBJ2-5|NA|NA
TGCGCCAGCAGATGGACGGACCAAGAGACCCAGTACTTC
CASRWTDQETQYF
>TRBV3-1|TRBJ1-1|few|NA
TGTGCCAGCAGCCAAGCGGTCGCGAACACTGAAGCTTTCTTT
CASSQAVANTEAFF
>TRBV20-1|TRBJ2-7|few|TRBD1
TGCAGTGCCGACAGGGGCTACGAGCAGTACTTC
CSADRGYEQYF
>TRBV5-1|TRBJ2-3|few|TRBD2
TGCGCCAGCAGCTTAAACAGCGGGGACACAGATACGCAGTATTTT
CASSLNSGDTDTQYF
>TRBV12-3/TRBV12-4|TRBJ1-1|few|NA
TGTGCCAGCAGGGGTAGAGGGGGCACTGAAGCTTTCTTT
CASRGRGGTEAFF
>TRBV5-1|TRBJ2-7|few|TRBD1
TGCGCCAGCAGCTTGGCCCCAGGGGGCTACGAGCAGTACTTC
CASSLAPGGYEQYF
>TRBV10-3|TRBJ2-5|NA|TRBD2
TGTGCCATCAGTGAGTGGCTCGGGCGGGAGATAGGAGAGACCCAGTACTTC
CAISEWLGREIGETQYF
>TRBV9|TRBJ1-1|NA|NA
TGTGCCAGCAGCGTAGGTTTCCGGGGACGGGCTTTCTTT
CASSVGFRGRAFF
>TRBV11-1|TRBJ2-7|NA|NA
TGTGCCAGCAGTCTAGACAGGACTGGACTCCGGAGCTCCTACGAGCAGTACTTC
CASSLDRTGLRSSYEQYF
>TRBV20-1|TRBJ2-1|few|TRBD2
TGCAGTGACACCGGGACTAGCGGGAATGAGCAGTTCTTC
CSDTGTSGNEQFF
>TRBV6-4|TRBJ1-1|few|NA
TGTGCCAGCAGCGAAGAAGCTTTCTTT
CASSEEAFF
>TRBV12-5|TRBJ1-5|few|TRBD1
TGTGCTAGTGGTCCCCTGGACAGGGATAGACCCCAGCATTTT
CASGPLDRDRPQHF
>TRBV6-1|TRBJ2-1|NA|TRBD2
TGTGACAGCAGTGCATTAGCGGGTGGGGTCAATGAGCAGTTCTTC
CDSSALAGGVNEQFF
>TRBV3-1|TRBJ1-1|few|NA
TGTGCCAGCAGCCAAGATTATAAGGGTTGGGGAGCTTTCTTT
CASSQDYKGWGAFF
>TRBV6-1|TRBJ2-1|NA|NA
TGTGCCAGCAATGTCAATGAGCAGTTCTTC
CASNVNEQFF
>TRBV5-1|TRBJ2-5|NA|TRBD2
TGCGCCAGCAGCTTGGCGGGACTAGCGGGAGTGAAGGAGACCCAGTACTTC
CASSLAGLAGVKETQYF
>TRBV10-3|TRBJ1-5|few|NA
TGTGCCATCAGTGATGGTCAGCCCCAGCATTTT
CAISDGQPQHF
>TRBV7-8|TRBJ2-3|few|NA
TGTGCCAGCAGCCACTTACTATCCCTAGGTCGCACAGATACGCAGTATTTT
CASSHLLSLGRTDTQYF
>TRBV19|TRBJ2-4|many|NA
TGTGCCAGTACCCCCCAGGGGACGAACATTCAGTACTTC
CASTPQGTNIQYF
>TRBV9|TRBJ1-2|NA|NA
TGTGCCAGCAGCGGGCTTCCCTTC
CASSGLPF
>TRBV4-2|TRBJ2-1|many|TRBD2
TGTGCCAGCAGCCCTACCACTAGCGGGACTTACAATGAGCAGTTCTTC
CASSPTTSGTYNEQFF
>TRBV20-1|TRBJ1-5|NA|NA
TGCAGTATTGGGCGCGGGAGTTTCCAGCCCCAGCATTTT
CSIGRGSFQPQHF
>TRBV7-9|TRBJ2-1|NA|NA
TGTGCCAGCAGCCCCTTGAGCTTTGAGCAGTTCTTC
CASSPLSFEQFF
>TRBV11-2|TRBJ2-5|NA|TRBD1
TGTGCCAGCACTCTACAACAGGGGCCTCAAGAGACCCAGTACTTC
CASTLQQGPQETQYF
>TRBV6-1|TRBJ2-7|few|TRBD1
TGTGCCAGCAGGACAGGGACAGGAGTCTACGAGCAGTACTTC
CASRTGTGVYEQYF
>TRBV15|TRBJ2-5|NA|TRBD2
TGTGCCACCAGCAGAGATCCCCCTAATAGCGGGGGGTCCATTTTCGAAGAGACCCAGTACTTC
CATSRDPPNSGGSIFEETQYF
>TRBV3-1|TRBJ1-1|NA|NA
TGTGCCAGCAGCCAACACCCCCTGAACACTGAAGCTTTCTTT
CASSQHPLNTEAFF
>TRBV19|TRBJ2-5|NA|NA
TGTGCCAGTAGTATGAGAGCGGAAGAGACCCAGTACTTC
CASSMRAEETQYF
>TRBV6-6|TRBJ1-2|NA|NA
TGTGCCAGCCGGCGGGAAATCTGGAGTGGCTACACCTTC
CASRREIWSGYTF
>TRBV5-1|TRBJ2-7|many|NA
TGCGCCAGCAGCTTGGATGTCGGGGGGCGGTACGAGCAGTACTTC
CASSLDVGGRYEQYF
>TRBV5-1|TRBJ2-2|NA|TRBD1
TGCGCCAGCAGCTTCCGGACAGGGGCGGACGGGGAGCTGTTTTTT
CASSFRTGADGELFF
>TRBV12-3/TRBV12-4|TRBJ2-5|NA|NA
TGTGCCAGCAAGGGGCTCTGGACCAACCAAGAGACCCAGTACTTC
CASKGLWTNQETQYF
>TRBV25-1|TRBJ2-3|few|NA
TGTGCCAGCAGTTCACCGGTTCTAGATACGCAGTATTTT
CASSSPVLDTQYF
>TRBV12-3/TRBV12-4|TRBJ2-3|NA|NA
TGTGCCAGCAGTTTTCCAATCAGGAACAGTGGGACAGATACGCAGTATTTT
CASSFPIRNSGTDTQYF
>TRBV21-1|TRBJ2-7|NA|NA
TGTGCCAGCAGCAAAGATAAGGGCGGGCCCTACGAGCAGTACTTC
CASSKDKGGPYEQYF
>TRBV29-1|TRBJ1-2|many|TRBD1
TGCAGCGTAAGAACCGGGACAGGGGTTTATGGCTACACCTTC
CSVRTGTGVYGYTF
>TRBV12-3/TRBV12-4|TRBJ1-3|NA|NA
TGTGCCAGCAGTTTAGAGGGATATGGAAACACCATATATTTT
CASSLEGYGNTIYF
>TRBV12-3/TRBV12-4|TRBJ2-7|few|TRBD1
TGTGCCAGCAGCCTCCTCTGGGCAGACAGGGGGCAGGAGCAGTACTTC
CASSLLWADRGQEQYF
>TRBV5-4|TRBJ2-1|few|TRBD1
TGTGCCAGCAGCTTAACAGGGGGTAACTACAATGAGCAGTTCTTC
CASSLTGGNYNEQFF
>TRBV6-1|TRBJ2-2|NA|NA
TGTGCCAGCAGCAGCATGGTGGGAGCCGCCGGGGAGCTGTTTTTT
CASSSMVGAAGELFF
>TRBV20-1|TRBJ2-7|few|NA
TGCAGTGCTAGAGTGGAAGGGGGGGGACCCTACGAGCAGTACTTC
CSARVEGGGPYEQYF
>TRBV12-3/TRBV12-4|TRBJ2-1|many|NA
TGTGCCAGCAGTTTAGAACCCCCTGGGCATGAGCAGTTCTTC
CASSLEPPGHEQFF
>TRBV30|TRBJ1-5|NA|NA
TGTGCCTGGACGGGGGCCCCTAATCAGCCCCAGCATTTT
CAWTGAPNQPQHF
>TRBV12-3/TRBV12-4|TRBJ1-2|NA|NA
TGTGCCAGCAGTTTGTCCGTCCTCTATGGCTACACCTTC
CASSLSVLYGYTF
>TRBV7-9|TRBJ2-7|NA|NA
TGTGCCAGCACTCAAAGCGGGTTCTACGAGCAGTACTTC
CASTQSGFYEQYF